The sequence of this TCR beta chain was determined in a study of low-dose radiotherapy and immunotherapy resistance in tumors (dated by TCRdb to 2021 to 2024). Some background on the complete study: In Cohort 1, 0.5 Gy per fraction was delivered every 2 weeks, and a total PTV dose of 6.5 Gy was prescribed. Patients were given nivolumab as a 240 mg flat dose every two weeks and ipilimumab at 1 mg/kg every six weeks, with both drugs delivered intravenously. Starting on cycle 1 day 1, patients took 300 mg of aspirin by mouth once a day for four cycles. Every two weeks, patients got intravenous cyclophosphamide at 200 mg/m2, given one day ahead of each radiation and immunotherapy administration. In Cohort 2, 1 Gy per fraction was delivered every two weeks, for a total of 13 Gy over 26 weeks. Eight patients were included in the translational analysis: three from the first dose cohort and the first five from the second dose cohort. No randomization into treatment groups was done for the people taking part in the trial.

Sequencing instrument: Illumina HiSeq 2500. First-strand cDNA was synthesized with Superscript III and a set of TRAV- and TRBV-specific primers, covering both TCRalpha and TCRbeta chains. TCRs were amplified with Phusion for 15 to 25 PCR cycles using a constant-region primer together with the adapter attached to the V primers. The isolated mRNA was amplified using the MessageAmp II aRNA Amplification Kit, with in vitro transcription performed for about 15 hours at 37 degrees C. The Dynabeads mRNA DIRECT Purification Kit was used to isolate the mRNA for TCR sequencing. A second approximately 23-cycle Phusion PCR added indexed Illumina adapters, and products were purified with AMPure XP beads. The original pipeline was this. Using custom Perl scripts, TCR sequences that encoded the same protein were pooled, out-of-frame sequences were dropped, and the abundance of each clonotype was calculated. Any TCR sequence backed by just one read was left out of the analysis. The metrics used to describe the repertoires included Shannon entropy, Gini index, clonality, richness, and the frequency of TCRs shared between repertoires. TCRdb ran its own pipeline on the public reads, namely fastp trimming at Q25 and MiXCR clone calling, and kept in-frame beta chains. Rows with a matching CDR3 protein are joined into one entry that keeps the most common DNA and genes. The authors' filters were not applied to this entry. This sample is represented by about 30,000 distinct CDR3 sequences; around 50% of them were singletons. Of the sample, 5% to 6% falls within the top ten clones.

Of note for this clonotype: Which antigen it targets is not known. A far bigger clonotype differs at one base, so this is likely a read error.

In light of the paper, this sample's time point label describes: after trial treatment. According to the study, the label for this sample's treatment or condition signals: LDRT plus nivolumab, ipilimumab, low-dose cyclophosphamide and aspirin (RACIN trial). Donors were enrolled in RACIN, a single-arm phase I dose-escalation trial in which nivolumab, ipilimumab, aspirin, low-dose cyclophosphamide and low-dose radiotherapy were combined. To be eligible, a patient needed to have an advanced solid tumor that was TIL-negative. The CDR3 runs 14 residues from the cysteine to the phenylalanine. Only the CDR3 DNA is retained, 42 bases long and in frame from the first base. CDR1 and CDR2 were assigned from the germline V gene (reference sequence) as SGHNT and YYREEE.

This TCR was sampled from a male donor with gallbladder cancer. The chain couples TRBV5-4 to TRBJ2-1; matching of 6 bases hints at TRBD2 as the D gene. This material consisted of PBMCs, taken after low-dose radiotherapy plus immunotherapy. This receptor has the CDR3 CASSVTGVENEQLF. The DNA is TGTGCCAGCAGCGTAACGGGAGTGGAAAATGAGCAGCTCTTC.